These 7 T cell receptor beta chains were all obtained from the same sample, sequenced in a study of human T cells and chemical hapten exposure (dated by TCRdb to the early 2020s). Library method: RACE. Data came from a NextSeq 500. TCRdb's own reprocessing of the public reads used fastp at Q25 and MiXCR and kept productive beta chains. Each CDR3 protein gets just one entry, which takes the most common genes and DNA from the rows behind it. The sample data list 90,000 to 110,000 distinct CDR3 sequences, and around 34% of these were observed just once. Together, the top ten hold roughly 2.7% of the sample. In the paper's terms, the time point label means: patch test 3, about 24 weeks after DPC sensitization. The treatment or condition label corresponds to: therapeutic diphenylcyclopropenone sensitization with weekly scalp DPC. The source material was whole blood, sampled in connection with sensitization to the hapten diphenylcyclopropenone (DPC). The source of these receptors is a man aged 40-55 years with alopecia areata. Some clones in this sample may be carry-over from other donors' samples.

In this sample, this clonotype turned up a few times. The V call is TRBV28, the J call TRBJ2-7; D gene ambiguous. The V end was cut by 4 bases, the J end by 6 bases, with 19 bases between. Germline CDR1 MDHEN, CDR2 SYDVKM. CDR3 length equals 15 residues. For the CDR3, the DNA is TGTGCCAGCAGTTCAGCCTCTTGGGCGCGATCCGAGCAGTACTTC. It specifies CASSSASWARSEQYF. The full variable domain, its missing parts supplied by reference TRBV28 and TRBJ2-7, is DVKVTQSSRYLVKRTGEKVFLECVQDMDHENMFWYRQDPGLGLRLIYFSYDVKMKEKGDIPEGYSVSREKKERFSLILESASTNQTSMYLCASSSASWARSEQYFGPGTRLTVT.

This clonotype turned up a few times. The genes are TRBV20-1 and TRBJ2-3; 7 nucleotides match TRBD2. Germline V gives CDR1 DFQATT, CDR2 SNEGSKA (reference sequence). V lost 7 bases and J lost 4; bases outside the gene matches: 11. The CDR3 length is 14 residues. The CDR3 sequence is CSVTSGIVPDTQYF. Here the CDR3 DNA reads TGCAGTGTTACCAGCGGGATTGTACCAGATACGCAGTATTTT.

This clonotype has only a few counts. The chain couples TRBV12-3 or TRBV12-4 to TRBJ2-2; possibly TRBD1 for D (5 bases). The CDR3 is 15 residues long. Trimming removed 0 bases at V and 3 bases at J, with 8 bases between. The CDR3 is CASSLAPQDTGELFF. In nucleotides, the CDR3 is TGTGCCAGCAGTTTAGCCCCACAGGACACCGGGGAGCTGTTTTTT.

This clonotype was detected many times. The chain links TRBV7-2 to TRBJ2-1; 9 positions agree with TRBD2. There are 15 residues in the CDR3. Per germline, CDR1 SGHTA and CDR2 FQGNSA. V dropped 5 bases and J dropped 12; count of bases not matched to a gene: 14. The CDR3 nucleotides read TGTGCCAGCAGCCCCGGACTAGCGCCCTCATCGGTGCAGTTCTTC. This translates into CASSPGLAPSSVQFF.

This chain joins TRBV4-3 and TRBJ2-6, with 8 nucleotides matching TRBD1. The CDR3 sequence is 17 residues long. Unmatched junction bases numbered 4, after V lost 3 bases and J lost 0 bases. The germline V gene has CDR1 LGHNA and CDR2 YSLEER. CDR3 nucleotide sequence: TGCGCCAGCAGCCAGCGGGACAGGTTCTCTGGGGCCAACGTCCTGACTTTC. Its translation is CASSQRDRFSGANVLTF.

The chain is built from TRBV6-2 or TRBV6-3 and TRBJ2-2; D is ambiguous. Germline loops: CDR1 MNHEY, CDR2 SVGEGT. Trimming stripped 5 bases from V and 7 bases from J, with 11 bases between. The CDR3 has 13 residues. CDR3 loop: CASSPNSGGELFF. The CDR3 DNA sequence: TGTGCCAGCAGTCCGAACTCAGGCGGGGAGCTGTTTTTT.

V is TRBV6-5 and J is TRBJ2-2, with 7 bases that match TRBD1. CDR1 and CDR2 from the germline V gene are MNHEY and SVGAGI. CDR3 length equals 15 residues. V shed 5 bases, J shed 5 bases, and the junction held 8 bases outside the gene matches. CDR3 DNA sequence: TGTGCCAGCAGTCCTCCGGGACAGCCGACCGGGGAGCTGTTTTTT. Protein product: CASSPPGQPTGELFF.